This TCR beta chain came from a study of vaccination effects on CD4 cells after COVID-19. Study summary: Each culture well received under 2.5 million PBMC. These cells were then cultured in IMDM with 8.5 to 10 IU/ml IL-2 and 7.5 to 10 ug/ml peptides.

The culture ran for 9 to 11 days, and then CD4+ T cells were isolated. Neither prior SARS-CoV-2 infection nor positive nucleocapsid antibodies were present in the vaccine recipients. Findings and limits, study-wide: In the study, convalescent patients were few, and early post-infection timepoints were absent. Clones that were induced by infection or by vaccine showed marked contraction late after vaccination.

Trimming cost V 4 bases and J 1 base; bases outside gene matches: 7. Germline-derived CDR1 and CDR2 are SGHRS and YFSETQ. The CDR3 consists of 15 residues. Turning to this clone: Antigen specificity is unknown.

Profiling relied on immunoSEQ multiplex PCR, and the TCRdb table lists in-frame clones only, not all of them. In the table there are about 74,000 clones, 70% to 80% of which are singletons. The sequence derives from a human donor who received a COVID-19 vaccine. The sequences come from CD4+ T cells from PBMCs cultured without peptide, collected before COVID-19 vaccination. This chain links TRBV5-1 with TRBJ2-5; 7 bases match TRBD1. The CDR3 is CASSPYWDSQETQYF. CDR3 sequence (DNA): TGCGCCAGCAGCCCCTACTGGGACAGCCAAGAGACCCAGTACTTC.